This T cell receptor (beta chain) comes out of a study of blood T cells in healthy people across ages. Findings of the study overall: A roughly linear fall in TCR beta diversity per million T cells was seen with increasing age.

This clonotype came up many times. Its target is not known. A second PCR of 7 to 11 cycles used a sample-barcoded 5' primer and a J-beta primer mix. Every molecule of cDNA carried a tag from a template-switch adaptor with 12 random nucleotides. CDR3-containing paired-end reads numbered at least 2.5 million in each sample. TCRdb fed the 5' RACE reads into MiXCR, producing one record per CDR3 protein. In the table there are about 650,000 distinct CDR3 sequences, approximately 30% of which are singletons. Isolated PBMCs totaled at least 7 million in each sample. V trimming: 4 bases; J trimming: 0 bases; junction bases outside the gene matches: 12. CDR1 SGHRS and CDR2 YFSETQ come from the germline V gene. This CDR3 spans 19 amino acids.

Sequences were obtained from blood. The clonotype originates from a woman at least 80 years old in good health. The chain couples TRBV5-1 to TRBJ2-1; 11 positions match TRBD2. DNA of the CDR3: TGCGCCAGCAGCCTTGTGCCCTCTGGACTAGCGGGCTCCTACAATGAGCAGTTCTTC. Residues: CASSLVPSGLAGSYNEQFF.